This TCR beta chain is drawn from a study of T cell repertoires in cytomegalovirus infection. Study in general: Recently identified HLA-C-restricted CMV epitopes were among the peptides used. Signatures in public TCR beta sequences pointed to both CMV infection and matching HLA type. Overall study results and limits: Totalled public TCR beta family frequency picked out people who carried CMV plus the relevant HLA. Ex vivo, HLA-C-restricted CMV-specific TCR beta clonotypes prevailed over the rest of the response.

TCRdb passed the reads through MiXCR, listing each CDR3 protein once. The sample consists of roughly 920,000 distinct CDR3 sequences, less than 35% of them appearing once. Remarks on this clonotype: What it recognizes is unknown.

The CDR3 contains 16 residues. Germline V lookup: CDR1 MNHEY, CDR2 SVGAGI. J gave up 2 bases and V 0 bases, and 7 bases lay outside the gene matches. Material: cultured CD8+ T cells from PBMCs, obtained from culture after CMV antigen stimulation. This receptor was taken from a human donor in good health (CMV status not recorded). Some clones in this sample may be carry-over from other donors' samples. The genes are TRBV6-5 and TRBJ2-7, with 7 bases lining up with TRBD1. The CDR3 DNA reads TGTGCCAGCAGTTACTCCTCGGACAGGCCAACCTACGAGCAGTACTTC. Its protein product is CASSYSSDRPTYEQYF.